Sequencing of this T cell receptor (beta chain) was carried out in a study of blood T cell repertoires in COVID-19. Assay used: immunoSEQ multiplex PCR; TCRdb lists only in-frame clones, some missing. Of about 110,000 clones in the sample, 88% were seen once. V gave up 6 bases and J gave up 2 bases, with 14 bases separating them. The CDR3 runs to 15 residues. The germline CDR1 and CDR2 sequences are MNHEY and SVGAGI. The material sequenced was peripheral blood. The V and J genes are TRBV6-5 and TRBJ1-3; a possible D gene is TRBD1 (6 bases). This TCR came from a human donor in a cohort sampled during active COVID-19. The CDR3 DNA reads TGTGCCAGCAGAGGTAAACAGGGCGCTGGAAACACCATATATTTT. Its protein product is CASRGKQGAGNTIYF.